These T cell receptor beta chains were read from a single sample in a study of regulatory T cells in long-lasting Graves disease. One entry per CDR3 protein results from TCRdb running MiXCR on the multiplex PCR reads. The sample carries hundreds of thousands of distinct CDR3 sequences, 15% to 20% recorded once. This same sample was also taken into another study, of T cells in Graves' hyperthyroidism and ophthalmopathy.

Sample: peripheral blood mononuclear cells (PBMCs), taken at new diagnosis, from a patient treated with antithyroid drugs. Every receptor here comes from a middle-aged woman with Graves disease. CDR3s include the opening cysteine and the closing phenylalanine or tryptophan. The D gene is left open where the match is weak. Clone size is stated in some rows and not others, as once, few, many or a class when expanded.

j_gene,abundance,d_gene,v_gene,CDR3nt,CDR3aa
TRBJ1-6,many,-,TRBV2,TGTGCCAGCAGTGAATCAGGCGGTATTACCTATAATTCACCCCTCCACTTT,CASSESGGITYNSPLHF
TRBJ1-1,many,-,TRBV29-1,TGCAGCGTTGAACCCCCAACTTCGCTGGGGGTTTTCTTT,CSVEPPTSLGVFF
TRBJ2-1,-,TRBD2,TRBV30,TGTGCCTGGACGCCGGGACTAGCTTGGAATGAGCAGTTCTTC,CAWTPGLAWNEQFF
TRBJ2-3,-,-,TRBV18,TGTGCCAGCTCACCACCCGGAATAGATACGCAGTATTTT,CASSPPGIDTQYF
TRBJ1-4,many,-,TRBV7-8,TGTGCCAGCAGCTCCTCTCAGGGTAGCAGTGAAAAACTGTTTTTT,CASSSSQGSSEKLFF
TRBJ2-5,-,TRBD2,TRBV2,TGTGGCAGCGGGGGGCCCACCAGTTGGCAAGAGACCCAGTACTTC,CGSGGPTSWQETQYF
TRBJ2-7,few,-,TRBV7-9,TGTGCCAGCAGCTTACAAGGAGGGGCCAACACCTACGAGCAGTACTTC,CASSLQGGANTYEQYF
TRBJ1-2,few,-,TRBV29-1,TGCAGCGTTGAAGATAGGACGCAACCACCCCGCTGGGGGGGCTACACCTTC,CSVEDRTQPPRWGGYTF
TRBJ2-2,-,-,TRBV5-5,TGTGCCAGCAGCTTGGGGCCGACCGGGGAGCTGTTTTTT,CASSLGPTGELFF
TRBJ1-3,-,-,TRBV5-6,TGTGCCAGCAGCTTGTATGGGACGGCGACTTCTGGAAACACCATATATTTT,CASSLYGTATSGNTIYF
TRBJ2-2,-,-,TRBV2,TGTGCCAGCAGTGAATACGGGACCGGAATCGGGGAGCTGTTTTTT,CASSEYGTGIGELFF
TRBJ1-6,-,-,TRBV10-1,TGCGCCAGCAGTGAAGGACAGATGAATTCACCCCTCCACTTT,CASSEGQMNSPLHF
TRBJ1-5,many,-,TRBV2,TGTGCCAGCAGACTCGGGGCCAGGGCGGGCAATCAGCCCCAGCATTTT,CASRLGARAGNQPQHF
TRBJ2-1,many,-,TRBV2,TGTGCCAGCAGTGACATCCGGGGCTACTCCTACAATGAGCAGTTCTTC,CASSDIRGYSYNEQFF
TRBJ1-1,-,-,TRBV10-2,TGCGCCAGCACCAGGGCTAACACTGAAGCTTTCTTT,CASTRANTEAFF
TRBJ2-2,-,-,TRBV19,TGTGCCAGTAGAGAAGGGCCATTCACCGGGGAGCTGTTTTTT,CASREGPFTGELFF
TRBJ2-1,-,-,TRBV5-6,TGTGCCAGCAGCGAGGACCGACAAGAAATTTACAATGAGCAGTTCTTC,CASSEDRQEIYNEQFF
TRBJ1-6,few,-,TRBV4-1,TGCGCCAGCAGCCAAGCGCCCAGGGGTGTATCGAATTCACCCCTCCACTTT,CASSQAPRGVSNSPLHF
TRBJ1-4,-,-,TRBV28,TGTGCCAGCAGCCCGCCCGGGGTTGCTAATGAAAAACTGTTTTTT,CASSPPGVANEKLFF
TRBJ1-5,-,-,TRBV5-7,TGTGCCAGCAGCCGGATGGCAGGGGATAAGCAGCCCCAGCATTTT,CASSRMAGDKQPQHF
TRBJ2-3,once,-,TRBV7-8,TGTGCCAGCAGCTTAGCGAACGGGGGTAACACAGATACGCAGTATTTT,CASSLANGGNTDTQYF
TRBJ2-7,few,TRBD1,TRBV4-1,TGCGCCAGCAGCCAAGTGGCCGGGACAGCACTTGGATACGAGCAGTACTTC,CASSQVAGTALGYEQYF
TRBJ1-5,many,-,TRBV2,TGTGCCAGCAGTGCCGGGCAGGGGCATCAGCCCCAGCATTTT,CASSAGQGHQPQHF
TRBJ1-4,-,-,TRBV20-1,TGCAGTGCCCCGGTTTCAACTAATGAAAAACTGTTTTTT,CSAPVSTNEKLFF
TRBJ1-4,many,-,TRBV3-1,TGTGCCAGCAGCCGAAACAGGTTTAATGAAAAACTGTTTTTT,CASSRNRFNEKLFF
TRBJ2-2,many,-,TRBV12-3/TRBV12-4,TGTGCCAGCAGTTTAGTTACACCGGGGGAGCTGTTTTTT,CASSLVTPGELFF
TRBJ2-7,many,-,TRBV12-3/TRBV12-4,TGTGCCAGCAGTTTCTCCAGGGAAAGTTACGAGCAGTACTTC,CASSFSRESYEQYF
TRBJ2-1,many,-,TRBV7-3,TGTGCCAGCAGCCCCGGGCATGACAATGAGCAGTTCTTC,CASSPGHDNEQFF
TRBJ1-3,few,-,TRBV29-1,TGCAGCGTTCGTCTCGGGAACACCATATATTTT,CSVRLGNTIYF
TRBJ2-2,-,-,TRBV7-9,TGTGCCAGCTTAGGGGGATTTGAGGTCTCCACCGGGGAGCTGTTTTTT,CASLGGFEVSTGELFF
TRBJ2-5,few,TRBD2,TRBV3-1,TGTGCCAGCAGCCTCTTTGGGGGGGGGGAGACCCAGTACTTC,CASSLFGGGETQYF
TRBJ1-2,many,-,TRBV3-1,TGTGCCAGCAGCCAAGTTCGGCAGGGAAGTGGGGGCTACACCTTC,CASSQVRQGSGGYTF
TRBJ1-1,many,-,TRBV12-3/TRBV12-4,TGTGCCAGCACCTTCCGGCGGACACAGAACACTGAAGCTTTCTTT,CASTFRRTQNTEAFF
TRBJ2-3,-,-,TRBV29-1,TGCAGCGTTGTCCCCAGCTCTAGCACAGATACGCAGTATTTT,CSVVPSSSTDTQYF
TRBJ1-5,-,TRBD1,TRBV19,TGTGCCAGTAGTAACCGACAGGGGGTGGTAGGTCAGCCCCAGCATTTT,CASSNRQGVVGQPQHF
TRBJ2-1,many,TRBD2,TRBV30,TGTGCCTGGGACCAAGAGGCGGGGGGCGCGGTATATGAGCAGTTCTTC,CAWDQEAGGAVYEQFF
TRBJ1-2,few,-,TRBV5-6,TGTGCCAGCAGCTTGCCGCTGGACCGAAACTATGGCTACACCTTC,CASSLPLDRNYGYTF
TRBJ1-3,few,TRBD1,TRBV20-1,TGCAGTGTGTGCCGTCCAGGGGGGATTAGGTCTGGAAACACCATATATTTT,CSVCRPGGIRSGNTIYF
TRBJ2-1,many,-,TRBV3-1,TGTGCCAGCAGCCTGGGAACCCCCAATGAGCAGTTCTTC,CASSLGTPNEQFF
TRBJ2-1,many,TRBD2,TRBV11-2,TGTGCCAGCAGCTCCGGGGGGGCCTTGACCTACAATGAGCAGTTCTTC,CASSSGGALTYNEQFF
TRBJ1-2,-,-,TRBV4-2,TGTGCCAGCAGCCAAGAGGGGACGGCAGCTAACTATGGCTACACCTTC,CASSQEGTAANYGYTF
TRBJ2-7,-,-,TRBV2,TGTGCCAGCAGCCTTCAACCCACCGAGCAGTACTTC,CASSLQPTEQYF